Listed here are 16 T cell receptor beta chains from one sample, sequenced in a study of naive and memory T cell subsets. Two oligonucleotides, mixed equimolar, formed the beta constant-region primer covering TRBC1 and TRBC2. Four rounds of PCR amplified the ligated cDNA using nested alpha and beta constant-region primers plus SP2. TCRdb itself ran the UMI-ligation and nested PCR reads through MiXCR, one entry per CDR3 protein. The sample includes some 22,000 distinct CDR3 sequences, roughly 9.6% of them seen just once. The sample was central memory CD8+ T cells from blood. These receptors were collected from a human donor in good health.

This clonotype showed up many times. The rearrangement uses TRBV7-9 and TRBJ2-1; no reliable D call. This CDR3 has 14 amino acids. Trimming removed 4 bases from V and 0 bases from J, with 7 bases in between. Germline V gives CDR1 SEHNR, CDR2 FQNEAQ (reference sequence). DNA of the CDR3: TGTGCCAGCAGCTGGGGAAGCTCCTACAATGAGCAGTTCTTC. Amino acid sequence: CASSWGSSYNEQFF.

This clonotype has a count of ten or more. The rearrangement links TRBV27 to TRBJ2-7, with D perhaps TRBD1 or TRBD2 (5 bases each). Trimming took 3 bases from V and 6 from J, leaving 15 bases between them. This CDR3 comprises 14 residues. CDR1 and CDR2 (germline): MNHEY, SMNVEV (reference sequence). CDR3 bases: TGTGCCAGCAGTTTCTTCCAGGGACGGCGCGAGCAGTACTTC. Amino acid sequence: CASSFFQGRREQYF.

The CDR3 loop is CASSFLPLGTEAFF. CDR3 nucleotide sequence: TGTGCCAGCAGCTTCCTGCCGTTGGGGACTGAAGCTTTCTTT. The chain carries TRBV7-6 and TRBJ1-1; D unresolved. The CDR3 has 14 amino acids. V lost 3 bases and J 5 bases, leaving 13 bases between the germline ends. CDR1 and CDR2 from the germline V gene are SGHVS and FNYEAQ.

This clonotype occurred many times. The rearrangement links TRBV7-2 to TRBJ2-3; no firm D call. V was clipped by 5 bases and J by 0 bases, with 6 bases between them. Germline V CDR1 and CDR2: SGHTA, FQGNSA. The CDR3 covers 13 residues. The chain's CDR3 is CASSVKSTDTQYF. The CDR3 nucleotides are TGTGCCAGCAGCGTCAAAAGCACAGATACGCAGTATTTT.

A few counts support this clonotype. CDR3 protein: CASSLRRALDVNTEAFF. CDR3 nucleotide sequence: TGTGCCAGCAGCTTAAGGAGAGCACTGGACGTGAACACTGAAGCTTTCTTT. The gene calls are TRBV11-2 and TRBJ1-1, with D hard to call. Germline values: CDR1 SGHAT, CDR2 FQNNGV. The V gene lost 2 bases and the J gene lost 0 bases, with 16 bases spanning the gap. The CDR3 totals 17 residues.

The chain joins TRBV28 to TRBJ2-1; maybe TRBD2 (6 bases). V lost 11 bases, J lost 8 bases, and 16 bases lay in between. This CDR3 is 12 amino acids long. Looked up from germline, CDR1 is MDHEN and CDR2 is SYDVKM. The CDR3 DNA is TGTGCCGCCTGCCCGGAGGGATATGAGCAGTTCTTC. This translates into CAACPEGYEQFF.

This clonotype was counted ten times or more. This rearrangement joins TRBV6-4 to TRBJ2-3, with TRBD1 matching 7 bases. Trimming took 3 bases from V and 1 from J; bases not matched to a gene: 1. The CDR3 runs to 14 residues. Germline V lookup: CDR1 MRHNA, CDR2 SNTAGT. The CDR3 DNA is TGTGCCAGCAGTGAGCAGGGGGGCACAGATACGCAGTATTTT. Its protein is CASSEQGGTDTQYF.

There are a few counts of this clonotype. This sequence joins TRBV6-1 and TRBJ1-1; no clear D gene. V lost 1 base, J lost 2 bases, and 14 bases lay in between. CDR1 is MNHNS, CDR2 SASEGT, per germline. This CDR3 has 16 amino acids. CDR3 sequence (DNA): TGTGCCAGCAGTGAAGAGGAGGCGCGAGGAAACACTGAAGCTTTCTTT. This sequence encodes CASSEEEARGNTEAFF.

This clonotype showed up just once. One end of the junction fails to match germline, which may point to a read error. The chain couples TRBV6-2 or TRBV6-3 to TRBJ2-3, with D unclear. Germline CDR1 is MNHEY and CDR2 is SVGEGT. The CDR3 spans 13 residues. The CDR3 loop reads CTSSYREADTQYF. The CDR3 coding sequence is TGTACCAGCAGTTACCGAGAAGCGGATACGCAGTATTTT.

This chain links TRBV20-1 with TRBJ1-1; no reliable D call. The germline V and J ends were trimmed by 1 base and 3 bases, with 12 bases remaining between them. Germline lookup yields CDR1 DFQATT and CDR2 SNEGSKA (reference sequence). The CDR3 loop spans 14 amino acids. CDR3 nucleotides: TGCAGTGCTAGAGTTGAAGGGTCGGACACTGAAGCTTTCTTT. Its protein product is CSARVEGSDTEAFF.

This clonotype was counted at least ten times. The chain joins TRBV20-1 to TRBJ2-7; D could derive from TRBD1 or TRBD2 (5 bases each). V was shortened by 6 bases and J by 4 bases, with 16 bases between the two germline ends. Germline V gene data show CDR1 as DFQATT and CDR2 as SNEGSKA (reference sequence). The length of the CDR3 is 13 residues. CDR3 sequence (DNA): TGCAGTGCCAGGGCGCGGGTCGAGTACGAGCAGTACTTC. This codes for CSARARVEYEQYF.

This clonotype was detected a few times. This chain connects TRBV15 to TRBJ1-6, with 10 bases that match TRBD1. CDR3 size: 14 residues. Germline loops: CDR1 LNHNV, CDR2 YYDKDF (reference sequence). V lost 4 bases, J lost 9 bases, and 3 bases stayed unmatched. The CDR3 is CATSTDRGSSPLHF. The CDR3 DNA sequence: TGTGCCACCAGCACGGACAGGGGGAGTTCACCCCTCCACTTT.

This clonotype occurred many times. As DNA, the CDR3 is TGTGCCAGCAGCTTAGCAAGGGACAGTGGGGACACTGAAGCTTTCTTT. It translates to CASSLARDSGDTEAFF. This sequence joins TRBV7-8 and TRBJ1-1; the match to TRBD1 covers 7 bases. V lost 0 bases to trimming and J lost 3 bases; unmatched junction nucleotides: 7. The germline CDR1 and CDR2 sequences are SGHVS and FQNEAQ. The CDR3 is made up of 16 amino acids.

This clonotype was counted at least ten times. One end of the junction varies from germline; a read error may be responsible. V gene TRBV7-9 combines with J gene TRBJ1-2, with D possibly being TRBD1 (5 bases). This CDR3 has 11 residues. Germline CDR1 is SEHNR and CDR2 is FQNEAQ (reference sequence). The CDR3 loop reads CASSLGAQGGF. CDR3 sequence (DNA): TGTGCCAGCAGCTTAGGAGCCCAGGGAGGATTC.

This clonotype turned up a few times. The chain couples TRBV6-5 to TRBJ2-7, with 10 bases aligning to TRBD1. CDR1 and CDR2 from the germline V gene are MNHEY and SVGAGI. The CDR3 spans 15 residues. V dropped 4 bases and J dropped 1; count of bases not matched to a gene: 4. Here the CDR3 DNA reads TGTGCCAGCAGTTCCGACAGGGGGCCATCCTACGAGCAGTACTTC. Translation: CASSSDRGPSYEQYF.

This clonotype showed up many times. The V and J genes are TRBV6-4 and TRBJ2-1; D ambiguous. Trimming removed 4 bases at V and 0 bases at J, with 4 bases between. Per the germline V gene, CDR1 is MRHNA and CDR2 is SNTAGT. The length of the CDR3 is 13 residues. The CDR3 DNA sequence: TGTGCCAGCAGTGCTAGCTCCTACAATGAGCAGTTCTTC. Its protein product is CASSASSYNEQFF.